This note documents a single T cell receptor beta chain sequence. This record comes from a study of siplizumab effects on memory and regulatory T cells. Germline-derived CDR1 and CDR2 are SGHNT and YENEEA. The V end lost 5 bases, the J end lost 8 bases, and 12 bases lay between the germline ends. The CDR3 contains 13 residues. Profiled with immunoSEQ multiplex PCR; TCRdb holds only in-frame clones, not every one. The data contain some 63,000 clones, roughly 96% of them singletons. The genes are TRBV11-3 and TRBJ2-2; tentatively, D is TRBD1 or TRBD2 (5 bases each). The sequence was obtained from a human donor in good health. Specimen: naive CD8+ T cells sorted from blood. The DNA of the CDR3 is TGTGCCAGCAGCCCCGGGACGGCGGGGGAGCTGTTTTTT. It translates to CASSPGTAGELFF.